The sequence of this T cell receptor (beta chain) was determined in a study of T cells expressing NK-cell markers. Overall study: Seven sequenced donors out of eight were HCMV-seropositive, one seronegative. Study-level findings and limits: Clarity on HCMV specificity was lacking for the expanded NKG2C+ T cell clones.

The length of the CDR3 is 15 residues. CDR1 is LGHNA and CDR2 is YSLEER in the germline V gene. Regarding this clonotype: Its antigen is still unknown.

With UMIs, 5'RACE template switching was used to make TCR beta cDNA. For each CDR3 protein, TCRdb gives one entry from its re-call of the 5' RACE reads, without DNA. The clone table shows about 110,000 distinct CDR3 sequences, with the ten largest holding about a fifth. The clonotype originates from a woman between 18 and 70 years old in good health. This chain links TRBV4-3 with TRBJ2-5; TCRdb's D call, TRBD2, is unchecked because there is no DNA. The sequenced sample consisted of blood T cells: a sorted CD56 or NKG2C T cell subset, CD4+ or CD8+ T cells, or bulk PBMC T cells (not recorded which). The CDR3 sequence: CASSQDGLAGGTQYF.